Listed below are T cell receptor beta chains from one sample, sequenced in a study of blood T cell repertoires in COVID-19. Profiled with immunoSEQ multiplex PCR; TCRdb holds only in-frame clones, not every one. The sample has 100,000 to 150,000 clones, 86% seen once. Sequencing was performed on peripheral blood. The receptors derive from a man between 65 and 85 years old who had recovered from COVID-19. CDR3s include the opening cysteine and the closing phenylalanine or tryptophan. A D gene is named only where the DNA matches it firmly.

CDR3 DNA,CDR3 protein,J gene,V gene,D gene
TGTGCCAGCAGTTTGACAGGGTCCCCTGAAGCTTTCTTT,CASSLTGSPEAFF,TRBJ1-1,TRBV28,TRBD1
TGTGCCTGGAGTCCTGGCGGGAGGGGTTACGAGCAGTACTTC,CAWSPGGRGYEQYF,TRBJ2-7,TRBV30,TRBD2
TGTGCCAGCAGCCAGAGGGGGGGGGCCGGCGGCTACACCTTC,CASSQRGGAGGYTF,TRBJ1-2,TRBV3-1/TRBV3-2,.
TGTGCCAGCAGCTTAGTAACCGGCGGTAAAGAGACCCAGTACTTC,CASSLVTGGKETQYF,TRBJ2-5,TRBV11-3,.
TGTGCCAGCAGTTCCGGGACACTCAACTATGGCTACACCTTC,CASSSGTLNYGYTF,TRBJ1-2,TRBV28,.
TGTGCCAGCAGGGCCTCGACTAGTCCCGACAATGAGCAGTTCTTC,CASRASTSPDNEQFF,TRBJ2-1,TRBV6-4,.
TGTGCCATCAGTGAGTCGTCGGGACAGGGTAACGAGCAGTACTTC,CAISESSGQGNEQYF,TRBJ2-7,TRBV10-3,TRBD1
TGTGCCACCGAAGCCAGGGCGAACACTGAAGCTTTCTTT,CATEARANTEAFF,TRBJ1-1,TRBV15,.
TGTGCCAGCAACCCCCTCGGGACAGCGTCCTACGAGCAGTACTTC,CASNPLGTASYEQYF,TRBJ2-7,TRBV6-2/TRBV6-3,TRBD1
TGTGCCAGCCGGGGGTGGGGCCTAGCATCCGGGGAGCTGTTTTTT,CASRGWGLASGELFF,TRBJ2-2,TRBV28,.
TGTGCCAGCAGTCACACAGGGAGCAATCAGCCCCAGCATTTT,CASSHTGSNQPQHF,TRBJ1-5,TRBV25-1,.
TGCGCCAGCAGTTCAGGGACTAGCGGGTCTCAAGAGACCCAGTACTTC,CASSSGTSGSQETQYF,TRBJ2-5,TRBV5-1,TRBD2
TGTGCCAGCAGCTCACAGGGGGACTATGGCTACACCTTC,CASSSQGDYGYTF,TRBJ1-2,TRBV5-4,TRBD1
TGCGCCAGCAGCCGGGATTATACAGGGTCACAGCTTGGCTACACCTTC,CASSRDYTGSQLGYTF,TRBJ1-2,TRBV4-1,.